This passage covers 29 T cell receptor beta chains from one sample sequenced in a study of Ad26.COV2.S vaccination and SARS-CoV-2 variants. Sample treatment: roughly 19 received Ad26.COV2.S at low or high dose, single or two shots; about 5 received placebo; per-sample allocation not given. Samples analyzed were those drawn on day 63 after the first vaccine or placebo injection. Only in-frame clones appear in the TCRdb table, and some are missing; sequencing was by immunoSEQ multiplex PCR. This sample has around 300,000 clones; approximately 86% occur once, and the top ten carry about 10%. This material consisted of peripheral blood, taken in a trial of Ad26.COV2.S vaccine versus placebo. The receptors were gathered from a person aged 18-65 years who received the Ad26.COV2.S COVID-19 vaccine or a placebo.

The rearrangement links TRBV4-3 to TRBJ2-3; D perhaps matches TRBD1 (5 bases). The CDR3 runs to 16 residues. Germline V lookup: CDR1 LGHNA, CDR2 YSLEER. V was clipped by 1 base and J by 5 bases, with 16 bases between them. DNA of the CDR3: TGCGCCAGCAGCCAAGTAGGGCAGGGCCATGAAGATACGCAGTATTTT. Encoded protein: CASSQVGQGHEDTQYF.

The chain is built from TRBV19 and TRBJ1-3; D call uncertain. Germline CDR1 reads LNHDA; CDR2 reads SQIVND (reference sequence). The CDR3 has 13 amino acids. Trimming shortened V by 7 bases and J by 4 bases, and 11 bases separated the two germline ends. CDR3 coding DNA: TGTGCCAGTATCGTTCTCATCGGAAACACCATATATTTT. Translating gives CASIVLIGNTIYF.

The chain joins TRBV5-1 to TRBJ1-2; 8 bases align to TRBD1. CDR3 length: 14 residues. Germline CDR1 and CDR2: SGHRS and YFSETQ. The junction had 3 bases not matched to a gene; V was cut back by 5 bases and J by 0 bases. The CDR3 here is CASRAGGPNYGYTF. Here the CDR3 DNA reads TGCGCCAGCAGAGCAGGGGGCCCTAACTATGGCTACACCTTC.

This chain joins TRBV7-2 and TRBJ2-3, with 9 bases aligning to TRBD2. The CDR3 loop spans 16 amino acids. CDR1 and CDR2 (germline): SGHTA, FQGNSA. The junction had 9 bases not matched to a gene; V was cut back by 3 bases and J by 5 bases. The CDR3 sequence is CASSFRRVAGEDTQYF. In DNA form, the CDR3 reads TGTGCCAGCAGCTTCCGGCGGGTAGCGGGGGAAGATACGCAGTATTTT.

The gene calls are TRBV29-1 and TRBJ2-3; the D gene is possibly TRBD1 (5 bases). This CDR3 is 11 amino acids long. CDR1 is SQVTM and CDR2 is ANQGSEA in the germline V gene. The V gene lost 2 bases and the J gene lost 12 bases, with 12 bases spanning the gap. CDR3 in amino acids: CSVEQGFFQYF. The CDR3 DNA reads TGCAGCGTTGAACAGGGATTTTTCCAGTATTTT.

CDR3 protein: CASSGDRGNRGYTF. The CDR3 DNA is TGTGCCAGTAGCGGAGACAGGGGCAATCGTGGCTACACCTTC. The V gene is TRBV19, the J gene TRBJ1-2, with TRBD1 matching 8 bases. CDR1 LNHDA and CDR2 SQIVND come from the germline V gene (reference sequence). With V trimmed by 6 bases and J by 7 bases, 10 bases remained unmatched. CDR3 length equals 14 residues.

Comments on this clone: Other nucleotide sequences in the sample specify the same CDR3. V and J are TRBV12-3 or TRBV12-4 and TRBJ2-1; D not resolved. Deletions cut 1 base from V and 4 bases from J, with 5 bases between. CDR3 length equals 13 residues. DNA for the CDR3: TGTGCCAGCAGTTTAGGGCGATACAATGAGCAGTTCTTC. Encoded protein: CASSLGRYNEQFF.

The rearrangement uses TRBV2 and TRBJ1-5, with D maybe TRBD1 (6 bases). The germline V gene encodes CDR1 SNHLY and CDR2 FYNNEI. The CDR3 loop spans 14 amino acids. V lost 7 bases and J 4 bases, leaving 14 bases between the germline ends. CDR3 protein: CASIPDSPNQPQHF. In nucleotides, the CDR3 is TGTGCCAGCATCCCGGACAGCCCTAATCAGCCCCAGCATTTT.

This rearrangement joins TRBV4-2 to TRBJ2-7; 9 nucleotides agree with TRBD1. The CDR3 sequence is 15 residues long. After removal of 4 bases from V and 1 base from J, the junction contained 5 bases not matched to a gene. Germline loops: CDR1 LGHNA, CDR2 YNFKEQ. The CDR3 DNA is TGTGCCAGCAGCCCTGGGACAGGGTCTTCCTACGAGCAGTACTTC. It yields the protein CASSPGTGSSYEQYF.

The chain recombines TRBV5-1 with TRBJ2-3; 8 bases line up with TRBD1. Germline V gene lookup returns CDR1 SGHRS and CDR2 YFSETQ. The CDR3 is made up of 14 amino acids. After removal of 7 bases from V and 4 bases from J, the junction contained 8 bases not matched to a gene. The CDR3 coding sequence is TGCGCCAGCGACGCAGGGGGCAGGTCAGATACGCAGTATTTT. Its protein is CASDAGGRSDTQYF.

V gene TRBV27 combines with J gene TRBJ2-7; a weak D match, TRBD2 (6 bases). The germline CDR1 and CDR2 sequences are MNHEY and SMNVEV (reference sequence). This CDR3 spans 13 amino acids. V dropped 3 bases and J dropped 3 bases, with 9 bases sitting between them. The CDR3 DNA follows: TGTGCCAGCAGTTTCGGGACTCTCTACGAGCAGTACTTC. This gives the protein CASSFGTLYEQYF.

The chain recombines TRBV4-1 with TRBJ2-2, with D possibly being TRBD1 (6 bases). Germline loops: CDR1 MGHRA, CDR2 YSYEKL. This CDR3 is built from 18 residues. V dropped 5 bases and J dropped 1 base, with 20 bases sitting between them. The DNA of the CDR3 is TGCGCCAGCAGCTCCTTCCGAGCTGGGACATTGAACACCGGGGAGCTGTTTTTT. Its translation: CASSSFRAGTLNTGELFF.

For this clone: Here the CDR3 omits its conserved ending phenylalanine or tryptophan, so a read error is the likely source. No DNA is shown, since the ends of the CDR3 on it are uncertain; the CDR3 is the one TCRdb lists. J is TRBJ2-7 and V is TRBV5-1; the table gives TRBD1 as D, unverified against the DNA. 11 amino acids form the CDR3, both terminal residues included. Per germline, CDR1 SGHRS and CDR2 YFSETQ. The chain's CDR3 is CASSSRTGPPR.

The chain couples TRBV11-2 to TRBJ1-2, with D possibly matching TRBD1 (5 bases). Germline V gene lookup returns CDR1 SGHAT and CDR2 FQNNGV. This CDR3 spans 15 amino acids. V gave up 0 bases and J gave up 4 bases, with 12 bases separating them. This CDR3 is CASSLETWGGYGYTF. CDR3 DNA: TGTGCCAGCAGCTTAGAAACTTGGGGGGGCTATGGCTACACCTTC.

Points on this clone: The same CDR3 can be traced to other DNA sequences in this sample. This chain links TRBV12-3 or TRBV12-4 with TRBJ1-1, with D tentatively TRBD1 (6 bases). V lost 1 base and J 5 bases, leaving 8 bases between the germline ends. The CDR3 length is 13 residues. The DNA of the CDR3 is TGTGCCAGCAGTTTAGTAGGGGGGACTGAAGCTTTCTTT. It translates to CASSLVGGTEAFF.

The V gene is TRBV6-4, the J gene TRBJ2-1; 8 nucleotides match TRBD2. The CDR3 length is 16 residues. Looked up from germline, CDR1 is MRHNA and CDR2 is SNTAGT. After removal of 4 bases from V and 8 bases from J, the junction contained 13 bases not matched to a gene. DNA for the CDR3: TGTGCCAGCAGTGTCCGTATGGTTAGCGGGACGGATGAGCAGTTCTTC. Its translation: CASSVRMVSGTDEQFF.

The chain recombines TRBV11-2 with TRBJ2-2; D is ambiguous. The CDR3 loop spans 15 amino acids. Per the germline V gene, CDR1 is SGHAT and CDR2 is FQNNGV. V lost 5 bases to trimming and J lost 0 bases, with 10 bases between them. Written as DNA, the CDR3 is TGTGCCAGCAGCCCTAGAGGCTCGAACACCGGGGAGCTGTTTTTT. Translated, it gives CASSPRGSNTGELFF.

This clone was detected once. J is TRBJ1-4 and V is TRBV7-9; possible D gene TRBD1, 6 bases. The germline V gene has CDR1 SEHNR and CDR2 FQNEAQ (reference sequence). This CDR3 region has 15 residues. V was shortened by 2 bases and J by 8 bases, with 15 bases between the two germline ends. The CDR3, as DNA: TGTGCCAGCAGCTTAATGGGACAATCGGGCGAAAAACTGTTTTTT. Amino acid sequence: CASSLMGQSGEKLFF.

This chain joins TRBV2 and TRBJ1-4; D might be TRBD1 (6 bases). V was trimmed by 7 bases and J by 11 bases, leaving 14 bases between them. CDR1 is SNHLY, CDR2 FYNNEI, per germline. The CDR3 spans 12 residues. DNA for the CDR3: TGTGCCAGCACAGCCAGGGGCGGGAAACTGTTTTTT. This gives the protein CASTARGGKLFF.

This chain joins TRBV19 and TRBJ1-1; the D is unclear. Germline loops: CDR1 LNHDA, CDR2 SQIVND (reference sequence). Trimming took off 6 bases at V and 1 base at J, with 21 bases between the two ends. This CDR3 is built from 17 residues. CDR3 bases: TGTGCCAGTAGAAAGGCGTCGGGAACCCCCGGGAACACTGAAGCTTTCTTT. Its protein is CASRKASGTPGNTEAFF.

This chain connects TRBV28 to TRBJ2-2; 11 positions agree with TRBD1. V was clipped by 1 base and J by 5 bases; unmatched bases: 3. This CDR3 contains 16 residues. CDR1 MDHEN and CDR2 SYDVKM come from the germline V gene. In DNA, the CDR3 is TGTGCCAGCAGTTTATCGGACAGGGGGCATACCGGGGAGCTGTTTTTT. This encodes CASSLSDRGHTGELFF.

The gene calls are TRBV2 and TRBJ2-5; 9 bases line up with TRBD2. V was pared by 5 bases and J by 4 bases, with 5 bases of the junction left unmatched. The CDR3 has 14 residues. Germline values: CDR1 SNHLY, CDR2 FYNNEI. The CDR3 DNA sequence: TGTGCCAGCAGTTGGACTAGCGCACGAGAGACCCAGTACTTC. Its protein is CASSWTSARETQYF.

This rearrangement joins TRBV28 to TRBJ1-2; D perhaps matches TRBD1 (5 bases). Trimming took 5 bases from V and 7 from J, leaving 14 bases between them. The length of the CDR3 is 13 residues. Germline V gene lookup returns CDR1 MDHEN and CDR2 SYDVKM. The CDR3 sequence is CASSRDESSGYTF. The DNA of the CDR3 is TGTGCCAGCAGTCGGGACGAAAGTAGTGGCTACACCTTC.

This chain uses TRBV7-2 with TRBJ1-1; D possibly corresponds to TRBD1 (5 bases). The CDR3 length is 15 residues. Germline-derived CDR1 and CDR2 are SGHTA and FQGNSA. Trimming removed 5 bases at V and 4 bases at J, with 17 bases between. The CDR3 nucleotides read TGTGCCAGCAGCGGAGGGGTTGGGGCCGGCACTGAAGCTTTCTTT. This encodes CASSGGVGAGTEAFF.

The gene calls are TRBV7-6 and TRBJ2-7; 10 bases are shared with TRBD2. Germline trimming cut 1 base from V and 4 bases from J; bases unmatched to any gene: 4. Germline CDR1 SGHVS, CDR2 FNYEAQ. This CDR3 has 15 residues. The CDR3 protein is CASSLEAAGGYEQYF. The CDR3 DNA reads TGTGCCAGCAGCTTAGAAGCAGCGGGAGGGTACGAGCAGTACTTC.

The CDR3 is CASSGGGQGRSYTF. CDR3 nucleotides: TGTGCCAGCTCCGGCGGGGGACAGGGTCGGAGCTACACCTTC. The rearrangement joins TRBV9 to TRBJ1-2; TRBD1 matches 9 bases. Losses at the gene ends were 7 bases for V and 9 bases for J; bases not matched to a gene: 13. Looked up from germline, CDR1 is SGDLS and CDR2 is YYNGEE. This CDR3 has 14 residues.

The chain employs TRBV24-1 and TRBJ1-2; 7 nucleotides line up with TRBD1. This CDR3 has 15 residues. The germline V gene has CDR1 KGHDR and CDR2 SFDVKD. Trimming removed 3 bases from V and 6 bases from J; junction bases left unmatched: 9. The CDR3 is CATSDPNTGVDGYTF. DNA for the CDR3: TGTGCCACCAGTGATCCGAATACAGGGGTCGATGGCTACACCTTC.

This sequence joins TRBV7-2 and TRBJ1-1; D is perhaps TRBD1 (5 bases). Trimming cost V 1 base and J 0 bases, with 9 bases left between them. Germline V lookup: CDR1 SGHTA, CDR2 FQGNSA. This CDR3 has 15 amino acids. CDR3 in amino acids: CASSLVGAVNTEAFF. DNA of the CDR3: TGTGCCAGCAGCTTAGTCGGGGCCGTGAACACTGAAGCTTTCTTT. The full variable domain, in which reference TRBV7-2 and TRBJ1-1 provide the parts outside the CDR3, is GAGVSQSPSNKVTEKGKDVELRCDPISGHTALYWYRQSLGQGLEFLIYFQGNSAPDKSGLPSDRFSAERTGGSVSTLTIQRTQQEDSAVYLCASSLVGAVNTEAFFGQGTRLTVV.

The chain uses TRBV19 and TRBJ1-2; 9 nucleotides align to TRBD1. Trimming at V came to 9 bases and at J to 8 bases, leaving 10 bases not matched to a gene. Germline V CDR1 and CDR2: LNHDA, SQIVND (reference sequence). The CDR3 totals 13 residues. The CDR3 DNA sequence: TGTGCCAGCCGGGGACAGGGCAGTTCGGGCTACACCTTC. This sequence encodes CASRGQGSSGYTF.